This T cell receptor beta chain was recorded in a study of graft-versus-host responses after intestinal transplantation (dated by TCRdb to the early 2020s). General notes on the study: The transplants that recipients received were multivisceral, liver-intestinal, or isolated intestinal. Every recipient was given anti-thymocyte globulin induction, followed by about three years of maintenance tacrolimus and steroids. Rather than going through the commercial service, samples from a few later patients were sequenced in-house on an Illumina MiSeq and processed with MiXCR. Graft-versus-host and host-versus-graft alloreactive T cell clones were tracked in the graft, circulation and bone marrow after intestinal transplantation using bulk TCR-beta CDR3 sequencing. Of the roughly 23 intestinal transplant recipients enrolled in the cohort, one of whom was a retransplant, a few patients without pretransplant specimens were excluded. A peak of at least 4% donor T cells among recipient peripheral blood mononuclear cells was the definition used for donor T cell macrochimerism. Alloreactive clones were identified by sequencing pre-transplant mixed lymphocyte reaction products and comparing them with unstimulated pre-transplant donor and recipient T cells.

Comment on this clone: What antigen it recognizes has not been identified. No base quality information exists; no much larger clone differs at one position.

Study-wide conclusions, independent of this receptor: Peak levels of circulating GvH clones were associated with declines in HvG clones early after transplant. GvH clones were detected in recipient bone marrow, and some appeared earlier in ileal mucosa or blood, consistent with an intestinal mucosal origin. Patients with donor T cell macrochimerism had high GvH to HvG T cell clonal ratios in their allografts. Conclusions were limited by the relatively low number and heterogeneity of intestinal transplant patients.

To prepare the library, the immunoSEQ multiplex PCR assay was applied. For most patients, genomic DNA was isolated with the Qiagen DNeasy Blood and Tissue Kit and sent frozen to Adaptive Biotechnologies for TCR sequencing. For most patients, genomic DNA was subjected to high-throughput TCR-beta CDR3 sequencing by Adaptive Biotechnologies. As for how the authors treated the data: Adaptive's ImmunoSEQ software was the source of the TCR sequencing data for roughly 19 patients, while a few other patients were processed with MiXCR and VDJtools. CD4 versus CD8 sorting errors were corrected by removing sequences found in both subsets at a frequency ratio below 5:1. CDR3 nucleotide sequences shared between donor and recipient were removed because their origin could not be assigned. To count as alloreactive, a clone needed at least 2-fold expansion over unstimulated cells and a minimum CFSE-low frequency of 0.002% (template counts) or 0.001% (read counts). Clones were considered mappable if detected in sequenced pre-transplant spleen, lymph node, or MLR CFSE-low populations of the donor or recipient. The cumulative frequency of alloreactive clones was calculated as a percentage of all sequences, weighted by copy number. TCRdb mirrors the immuneACCESS table, restricted to in-frame sequences. Some clones are absent from its copies; in checked studies, under half trace to an unresolved V gene, and the reason for the others is unknown. That table gives V, J and clone size, and the DNA gave D and trimming. The sample contains under 45,000 clones, around 94% of them found a single time. About 0.22% of the sample rests with the top ten.

This sample's time point label indicates: cells obtained before transplantation from donor or recipient. CD3+CD4+ and CD3+CD8+ populations were FACS-sorted from unstimulated pre-transplant donor and recipient cells taken from spleen or lymph nodes. The CDR3 starts with the cysteine, ends with the phenylalanine, and has 15 residues. Only the CDR3 region is kept as DNA, spanning 45 bases read in frame from base 1. Trimming accounts for 1 base at V and 6 bases at J, while the number of junction bases matched to no gene is 6. The CDR1 and CDR2 encoded by the germline V gene are MNHEY and SVGAGI. Sequences were derived from unstimulated CD4+ T cells sorted from spleen or lymph node cells, sampled before transplant. This TCR derives from a human donor who was the organ donor for an intestinal transplant. The chain links TRBV6-5 with TRBJ2-3; TRBD2 agrees with 8 junctional bases. The nucleotides read TGTGCCAGCAGTTACTATGGACTAGCAACGGATACGCAGTATTTT. Its translation is CASSYYGLATDTQYF.